This T cell receptor beta chain was sequenced for a study of cytomegalovirus exposure and HLA in healthy donors. Among the 110 or so subjects of the validation cohort, separate from the approximately 670-subject first cohort, were the donors. This CDR3 is built from 15 residues. The germline V and J ends were trimmed by 10 bases and 2 bases, with 17 bases remaining between them. CDR1 and CDR2 from the germline V gene are KGHSH and LQKENI. TCRdb keeps only in-frame clones here, not all; method: immunoSEQ multiplex PCR. The table records tens of thousands of clones, around 94% of them present only once.

This chain links TRBV18 with TRBJ2-2; weak D call: TRBD1 (6 bases). Sequencing was done on a sample of PBMCs. This clonotype was obtained from a man aged 18 to 30 in good health and CMV-seronegative. The CDR3 sequence: CATDPLQGNTGELFF. CDR3 bases: TGTGCCACCGACCCCCTACAGGGAAACACCGGGGAGCTGTTTTTT.